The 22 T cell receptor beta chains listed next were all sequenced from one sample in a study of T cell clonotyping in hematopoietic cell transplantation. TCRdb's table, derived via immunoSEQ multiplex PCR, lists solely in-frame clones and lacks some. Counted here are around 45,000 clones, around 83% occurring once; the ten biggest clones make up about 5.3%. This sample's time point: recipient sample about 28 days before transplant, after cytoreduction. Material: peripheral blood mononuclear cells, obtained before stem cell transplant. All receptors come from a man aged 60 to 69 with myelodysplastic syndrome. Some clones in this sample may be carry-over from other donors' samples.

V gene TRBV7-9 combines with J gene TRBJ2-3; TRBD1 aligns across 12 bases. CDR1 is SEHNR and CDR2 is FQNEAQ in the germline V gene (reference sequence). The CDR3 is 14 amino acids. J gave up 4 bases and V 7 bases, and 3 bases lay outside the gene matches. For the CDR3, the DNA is TGTGCCAGCACCGGGACAGGGGGCCCAGATACGCAGTATTTT. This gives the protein CASTGTGGPDTQYF.

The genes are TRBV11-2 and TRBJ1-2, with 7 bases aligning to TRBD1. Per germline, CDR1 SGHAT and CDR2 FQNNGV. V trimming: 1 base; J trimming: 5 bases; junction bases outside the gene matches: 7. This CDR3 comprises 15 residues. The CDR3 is CASSLVGRGEYGYTF. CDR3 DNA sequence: TGTGCCAGCAGCTTAGTGGGCAGGGGGGAATATGGCTACACCTTC.

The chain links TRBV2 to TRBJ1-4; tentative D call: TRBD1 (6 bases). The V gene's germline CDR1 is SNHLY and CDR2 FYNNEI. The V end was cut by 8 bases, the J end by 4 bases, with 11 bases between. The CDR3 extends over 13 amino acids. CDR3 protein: CASRTERNEKLFF. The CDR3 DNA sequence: TGTGCCAGCCGGACAGAGCGTAATGAAAAACTGTTTTTT.

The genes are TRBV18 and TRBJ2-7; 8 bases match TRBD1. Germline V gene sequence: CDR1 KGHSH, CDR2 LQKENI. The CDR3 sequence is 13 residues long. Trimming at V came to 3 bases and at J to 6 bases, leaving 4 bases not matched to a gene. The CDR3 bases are TGTGCCAGCTCACCGGACAGGGTGGGCGAGCAGTACTTC. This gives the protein CASSPDRVGEQYF.

CDR3 coding DNA: TGCAGCGTTGGGGCAGGGGTCGCCGAGCAGTACTTC. This gives the protein CSVGAGVAEQYF. The V gene is TRBV29-1, the J gene TRBJ2-7, with a tentative D call TRBD1 (6 bases). The ends were cut back, 4 bases at V and 6 bases at J, with 13 bases in the middle. This CDR3 has 12 amino acids. Germline lookup yields CDR1 SQVTM and CDR2 ANQGSEA.

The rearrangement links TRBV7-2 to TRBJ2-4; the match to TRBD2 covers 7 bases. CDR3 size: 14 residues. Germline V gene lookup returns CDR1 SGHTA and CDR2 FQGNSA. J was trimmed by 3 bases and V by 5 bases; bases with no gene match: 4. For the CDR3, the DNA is TGTGCCAGCAGCCTGGGGGGGAGCAAAAACATTCAGTACTTC. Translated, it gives CASSLGGSKNIQYF.

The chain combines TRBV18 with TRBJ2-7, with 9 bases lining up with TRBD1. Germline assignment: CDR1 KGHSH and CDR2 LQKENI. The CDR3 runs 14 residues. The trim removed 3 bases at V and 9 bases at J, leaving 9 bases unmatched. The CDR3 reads CASSPQGQGSWQYF. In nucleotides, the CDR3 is TGTGCCAGCTCACCTCAGGGACAGGGTTCCTGGCAGTACTTC.

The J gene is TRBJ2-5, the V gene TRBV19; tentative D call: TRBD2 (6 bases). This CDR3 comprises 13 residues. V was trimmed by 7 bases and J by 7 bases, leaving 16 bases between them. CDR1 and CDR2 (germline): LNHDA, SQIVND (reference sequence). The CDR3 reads CASTPGEKATQYF. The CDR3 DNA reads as TGTGCCAGTACCCCGGGGGAAAAGGCGACCCAGTACTTC.

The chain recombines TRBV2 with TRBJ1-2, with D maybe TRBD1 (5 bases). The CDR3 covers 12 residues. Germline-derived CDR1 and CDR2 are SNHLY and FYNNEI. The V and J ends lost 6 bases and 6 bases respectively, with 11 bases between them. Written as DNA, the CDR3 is TGTGCCAGCAGAATCGGGACTCATGGCTACACCTTC. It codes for CASRIGTHGYTF. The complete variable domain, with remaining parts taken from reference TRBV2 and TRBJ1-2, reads EPEVTQTPSHQVTQMGQEVILRCVPISNHLYFYWYRQILGQKVEFLVSFYNNEISEKSEIFDDQFSVERPDGSNFTLKIRSTKLEDSAMYFCASRIGTHGYTFGSGTRLTVV.

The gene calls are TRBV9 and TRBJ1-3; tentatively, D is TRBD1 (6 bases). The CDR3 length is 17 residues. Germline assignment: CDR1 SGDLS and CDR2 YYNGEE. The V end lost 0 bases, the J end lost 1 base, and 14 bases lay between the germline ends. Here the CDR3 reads CASSVGGGDQSGNTIYF. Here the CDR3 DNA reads TGTGCCAGCAGCGTAGGAGGGGGGGACCAGTCTGGAAACACCATATATTTT.

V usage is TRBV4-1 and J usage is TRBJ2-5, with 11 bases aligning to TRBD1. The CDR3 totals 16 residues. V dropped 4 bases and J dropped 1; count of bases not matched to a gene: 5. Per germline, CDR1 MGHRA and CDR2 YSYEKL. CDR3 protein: CASSPGDRGAQETQYF. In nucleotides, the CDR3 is TGCGCCAGCAGCCCGGGGGACAGGGGGGCCCAAGAGACCCAGTACTTC.

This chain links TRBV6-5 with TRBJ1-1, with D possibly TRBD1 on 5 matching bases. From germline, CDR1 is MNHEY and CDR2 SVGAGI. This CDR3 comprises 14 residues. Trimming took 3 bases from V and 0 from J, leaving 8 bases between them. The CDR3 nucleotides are TGTGCCAGCAGTTATGGGGGGTTGAACACTGAAGCTTTCTTT. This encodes CASSYGGLNTEAFF.

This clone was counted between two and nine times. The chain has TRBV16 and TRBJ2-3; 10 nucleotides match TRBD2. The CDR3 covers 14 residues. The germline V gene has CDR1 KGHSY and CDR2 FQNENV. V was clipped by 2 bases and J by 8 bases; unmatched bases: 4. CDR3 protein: CASSQRTSGSTQYF. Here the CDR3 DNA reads TGTGCCAGCAGCCAACGGACTAGCGGAAGTACGCAGTATTTT.

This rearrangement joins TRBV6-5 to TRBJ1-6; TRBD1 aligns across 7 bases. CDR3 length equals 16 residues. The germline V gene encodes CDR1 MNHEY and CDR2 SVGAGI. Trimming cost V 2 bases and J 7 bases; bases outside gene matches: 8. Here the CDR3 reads CASSYHRDRGNSPLHF. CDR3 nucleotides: TGTGCCAGCAGTTACCACCGGGACAGAGGAAATTCACCCCTCCACTTT.

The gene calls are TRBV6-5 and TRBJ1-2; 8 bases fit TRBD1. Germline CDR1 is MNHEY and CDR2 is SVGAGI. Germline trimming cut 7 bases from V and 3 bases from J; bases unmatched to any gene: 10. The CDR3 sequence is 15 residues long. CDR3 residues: CASIGSGTGDYGYTF. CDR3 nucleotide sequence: TGTGCCAGCATCGGAAGTGGGACAGGAGACTATGGCTACACCTTC.

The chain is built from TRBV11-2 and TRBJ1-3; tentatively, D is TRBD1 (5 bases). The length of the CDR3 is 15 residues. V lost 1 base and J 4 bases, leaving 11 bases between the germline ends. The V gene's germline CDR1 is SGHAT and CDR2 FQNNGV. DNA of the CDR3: TGTGCCAGCAGCTTAGTGTCAGGGACCGGAAACACCATATATTTT. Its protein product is CASSLVSGTGNTIYF.

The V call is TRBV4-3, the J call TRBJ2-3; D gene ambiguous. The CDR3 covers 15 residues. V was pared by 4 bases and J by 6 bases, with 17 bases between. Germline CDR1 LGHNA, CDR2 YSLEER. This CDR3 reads CASSPYYVQGDTQYF. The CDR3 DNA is TGCGCCAGCAGCCCGTACTACGTCCAAGGGGATACGCAGTATTTT.

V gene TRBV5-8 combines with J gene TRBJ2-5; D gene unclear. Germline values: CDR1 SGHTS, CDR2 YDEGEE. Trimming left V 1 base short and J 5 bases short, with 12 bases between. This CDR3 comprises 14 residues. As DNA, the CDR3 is TGTGCCAGCAGCTTGCAACAACTGGGGGAGACCCAGTACTTC. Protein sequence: CASSLQQLGETQYF.

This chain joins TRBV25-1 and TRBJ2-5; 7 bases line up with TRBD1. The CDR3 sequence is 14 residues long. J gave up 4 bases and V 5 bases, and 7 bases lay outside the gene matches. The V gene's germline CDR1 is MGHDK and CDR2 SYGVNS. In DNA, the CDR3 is TGTGCCAGCAGTCCCGGACAGGTCCCAGAGACCCAGTACTTC. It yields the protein CASSPGQVPETQYF.

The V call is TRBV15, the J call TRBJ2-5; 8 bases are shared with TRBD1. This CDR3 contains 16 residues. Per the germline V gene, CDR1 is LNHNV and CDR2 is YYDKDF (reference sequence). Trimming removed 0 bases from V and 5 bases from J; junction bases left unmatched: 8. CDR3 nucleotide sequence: TGTGCCACCAGCAGAGATATGGCAGGGGGCCAGGAGACCCAGTACTTC. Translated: CATSRDMAGGQETQYF.

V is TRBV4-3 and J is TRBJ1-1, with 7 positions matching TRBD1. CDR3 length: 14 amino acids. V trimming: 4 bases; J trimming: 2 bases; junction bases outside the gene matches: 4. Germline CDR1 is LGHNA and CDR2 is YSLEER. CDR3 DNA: TGCGCCAGCAGCCTGGGACAGTTAAACACTGAAGCTTTCTTT. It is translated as CASSLGQLNTEAFF.

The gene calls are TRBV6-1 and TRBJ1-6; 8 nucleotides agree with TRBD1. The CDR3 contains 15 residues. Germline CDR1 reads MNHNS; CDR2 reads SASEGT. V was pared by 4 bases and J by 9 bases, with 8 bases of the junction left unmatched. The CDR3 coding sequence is TGTGCCAGCAGTGGTAGACAGGGGCTTGCTTCACCCCTCCACTTT. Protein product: CASSGRQGLASPLHF.